This TCR beta chain was recovered during a study of T cell responses to AZD1222 COVID-19 vaccine. There are 16 residues in the CDR3. Germline CDR1 and CDR2: SGHNT and YYREEE (reference sequence). The V end was cut by 3 bases, the J end by 2 bases, with 16 bases between. To note about this clone: Its antigen is still unknown.

Profiled with immunoSEQ multiplex PCR; TCRdb holds only in-frame clones, not every one. The sample has around 150,000 clones, roughly nine tenths seen once. Study results and limitations: The reported proportion of spike-specific TCRs targeting unmutated variant regions was nearly half. Possibly, clonal diversity was underestimated; donors were largely white British and included more females.

The chain combines TRBV5-4 with TRBJ2-3; D is unresolved. This specimen consisted of peripheral blood, obtained on day 0 of MenACWY control vaccination. The TCR comes from an adult in good health. The CDR3 DNA sequence: TGTGCCAGCAGCTCCCCGGCTAGATCTCCCACAGATACGCAGTATTTT. Residues: CASSSPARSPTDTQYF. The full variable domain, with the rest looked up from reference TRBV5-4 and TRBJ2-3, is ETGVTQSPTHLIKTRGQQVTLRCSSQSGHNTVSWYQQALGQGPQFIFQYYREEENGRGNFPPRFSGLQFPNYSSELNVNALELDDSALYLCASSSPARSPTDTQYFGPGTRLTVL.